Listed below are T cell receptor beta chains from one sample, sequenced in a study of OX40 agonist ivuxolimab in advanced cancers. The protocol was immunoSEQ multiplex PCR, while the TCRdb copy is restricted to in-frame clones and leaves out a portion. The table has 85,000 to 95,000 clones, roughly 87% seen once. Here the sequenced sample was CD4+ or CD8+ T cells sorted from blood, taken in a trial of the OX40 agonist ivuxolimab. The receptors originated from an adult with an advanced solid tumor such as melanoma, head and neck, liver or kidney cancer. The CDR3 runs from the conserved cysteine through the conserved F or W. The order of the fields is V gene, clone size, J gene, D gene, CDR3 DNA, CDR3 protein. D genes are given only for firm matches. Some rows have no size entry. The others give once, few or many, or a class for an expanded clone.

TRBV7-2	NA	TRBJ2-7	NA	TGTGCCAGCAGTATCCTAGTCTGGGGTTACGAGCAGTACTTC	CASSILVWGYEQYF
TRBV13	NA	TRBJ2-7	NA	TGTGCCAGCAGCGGGGGGCGGGCGGATACTAGCTCCTACGAGCAGTACTTC	CASSGGRADTSSYEQYF
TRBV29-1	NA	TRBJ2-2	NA	TGCAGCGTTGGATGGGGGCCACCCGCGAACACCGGGGAGCTGTTTTTT	CSVGWGPPANTGELFF
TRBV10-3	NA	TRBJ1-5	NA	TGTGCCATCGGGGTAAATCAGCCCCAGCATTTT	CAIGVNQPQHF
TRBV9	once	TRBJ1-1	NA	TGTGCCAGCAGCGTAGATGGACGGAGGAACACTGAAGCTTTCTTT	CASSVDGRRNTEAFF
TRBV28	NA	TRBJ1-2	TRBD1	TGTGCCAGCAGTCCCGCGAGAGGGACAGCATTCTATGGCTACACCTTC	CASSPARGTAFYGYTF
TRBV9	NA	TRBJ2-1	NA	TGTGCCAGCAGCGTAGTAGCACCTCATGAGCAGTTCTTC	CASSVVAPHEQFF
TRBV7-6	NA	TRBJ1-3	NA	TGTGCCAGCAGCAGTAGTTCAGGGCTTGGAAACACCATATATTTT	CASSSSSGLGNTIYF
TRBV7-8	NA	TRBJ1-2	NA	TGTGCCAGCAGCTTAATGGAGGTAGGGAATAACTATGGCTACACCTTC	CASSLMEVGNNYGYTF
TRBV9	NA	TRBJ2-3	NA	TGTGCCAGCAGCTCCCCCGGGCCGGATACGCAGTATTTT	CASSSPGPDTQYF
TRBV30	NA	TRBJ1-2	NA	TGTGCCTGGAGTGTGCCAGGGTTGGAGTATGGCTACACCTTC	CAWSVPGLEYGYTF
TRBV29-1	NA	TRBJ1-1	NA	TGCAGCGTTATGAGTAACACTGAAGCTTTCTTT	CSVMSNTEAFF
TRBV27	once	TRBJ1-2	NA	TGTGCCAGCAGTTTATCTGGAGGGGATAACTATGGCTACACCTTC	CASSLSGGDNYGYTF
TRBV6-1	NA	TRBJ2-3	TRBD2	TGTGCCAGCAGGGACCTAGCGGGAGTCGTAGATACGCAGTATTTT	CASRDLAGVVDTQYF
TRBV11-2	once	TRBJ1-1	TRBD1	TGTGCCAGCAGCGTAAAACAGGGGCGGACTGAAGCTTTCTTT	CASSVKQGRTEAFF
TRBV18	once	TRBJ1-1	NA	TGTGCCAGCTCTGCCAAGGGGGGAACGGGTGAAGCTTTCTTT	CASSAKGGTGEAFF
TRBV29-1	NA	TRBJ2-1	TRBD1	TGCAGCGCCTCCGGACAGGGGGCGAGGAGTGAGCAGTTCTTC	CSASGQGARSEQFF
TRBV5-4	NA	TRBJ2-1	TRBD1	TGTGCCAGCAGCTTGGGGACAGGGGGCTACAATGAGCAGTTCTTC	CASSLGTGGYNEQFF
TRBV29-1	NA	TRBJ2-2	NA	TGCAGCGCTGAAAGCTCAGGGCACGGGGAGCTGTTTTTT	CSAESSGHGELFF
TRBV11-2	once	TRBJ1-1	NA	TGTGCCAGCAGCTTAGCCGGCTCGAACACTGAAGCTTTCTTT	CASSLAGSNTEAFF
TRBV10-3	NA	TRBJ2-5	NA	TGTGCCATCAGTGAGTCGAAAGTTGGGAGTTGGGAGACCCAGTACTTC	CAISESKVGSWETQYF
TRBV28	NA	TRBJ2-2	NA	TGTGCCAGCAGTCCTGGGACTTTCACCGGGGAGCTGTTTTTT	CASSPGTFTGELFF
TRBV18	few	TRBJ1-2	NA	TGTGCCAGCTCACCACTTAAGGAAATGGGAAAAGCGCGATTC	CASSPLKEMGKARF
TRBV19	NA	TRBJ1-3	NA	TGTGCCAGTAGTACGGACAACTCTGGAAACACCATATATTTT	CASSTDNSGNTIYF
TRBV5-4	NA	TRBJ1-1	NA	TGTGCCAGCAGCTTGGAACAGGAAACTGAAGCTTTCTTT	CASSLEQETEAFF
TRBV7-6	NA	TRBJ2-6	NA	TGTGCCAGCAGCTTAGGCGACAGAGCCTCTGGGGCCAACGTCCTGACTTTC	CASSLGDRASGANVLTF
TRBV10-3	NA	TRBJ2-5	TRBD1	TGTGCCATCTCGGGACAGGGTTTGTTGGAGACCCAGTACTTC	CAISGQGLLETQYF
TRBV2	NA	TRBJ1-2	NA	TGTGCCAGCAGTTTTACGGCGTTGAATGGCTACACCTTC	CASSFTALNGYTF